A single TCR beta chain is shown here with its context. V shed 0 bases and J shed 0 bases, with 9 bases lying between them. CDR1 is SQVTM, CDR2 ANQGSEA, per germline. The CDR3 is 15 residues long. This sample is part of a study of identical twins. TCRdb reprocessed the 5' RACE reads via MiXCR and lists one record per CDR3 protein. The sample carries some 900,000 distinct CDR3 sequences, 10% to 15% recorded once. The data were also submitted as part of a second study, on yellow fever vaccine responses in identical twins.

Input material: PBMCs. The chain is built from TRBV29-1 and TRBJ2-1; weak D call: TRBD2 (6 bases). The receptor was derived from a woman between 18 and 29 years old in good health. The CDR3 reads CSVEDHGSSYNEQFF. The CDR3 bases are TGCAGCGTTGAAGATCACGGGAGCTCCTACAATGAGCAGTTCTTC.